This TCR beta chain appears in the sequencing data of a study of T cell responses to AZD1222 COVID-19 vaccine. The study, taken as a whole, reports: Nearly half of spike-specific TCRs reportedly target unmutated variant regions.

A word on this clone: Its antigen is unknown.

This CDR3 is 12 amino acids long. The germline V and J ends were trimmed by 6 bases and 6 bases, with 11 bases remaining between them. Germline assignment: CDR1 ENHRY and CDR2 SYGVKD. Here immunoSEQ multiplex PCR was the method, and the copy in TCRdb shows in-frame clones only, minus some. The sample shows some 92,000 clones, around 90% of them seen only once. The TCR sequence derives from an adult in good health. This chain uses TRBV10-3 with TRBJ1-1; D possibly corresponds to TRBD1 (6 bases). The material was peripheral blood, obtained on day 0 of AZD1222 vaccination. CDR3 DNA sequence: TGTGCCATCAGGGGAAACAGGGCTGAAGCTTTCTTT. Translated: CAIRGNRAEAFF.